Sequencing of this T cell receptor beta chain was carried out in a study of cytomegalovirus exposure and HLA in healthy donors. Study at large: Early released data comprised around 80 million unique TCRs from HLA-typed donors. Study-level points and caveats: There were reportedly fewer N-insertions in an Asian-associated ancestry cluster than the roughly 670-donor mean, in a later analysis.

In regard to this clone: The target antigen is unknown.

The PCR contained 60 Vbeta and 13 Jbeta primers. Only in-frame clones appear in the TCRdb table, and some are missing; sequencing was by immunoSEQ multiplex PCR. The sample lists approximately 110,000 clones, 74% seen once, with more than 3.5% in the top ten. The CDR3 is made up of 16 amino acids. In germline, CDR1 is SGHDT, CDR2 YYEEEE. Trimming cost V 1 base and J 7 bases; bases outside gene matches: 9. The sequenced material came from PBMCs. The rearrangement links TRBV5-6 to TRBJ2-7; TRBD2 aligns across 12 bases. The TCR sequence derives from a woman aged 40 to 50 in good health and CMV-seropositive. As DNA, the CDR3 is TGTGCCAGCAGCTTGTGGCTAGCGGGAGGGCCGCGAGAGCAGTACTTC. Amino acids: CASSLWLAGGPREQYF. The complete variable domain, with remaining parts taken from reference TRBV5-6 and TRBJ2-7, reads DAGVTQSPTHLIKTRGQQVTLRCSPKSGHDTVSWYQQALGQGPQFIFQYYEEEERQRGNFPDRFSGHQFPNYSSELNVNALLLGDSALYLCASSLWLAGGPREQYFGPGTRLTVT.